These T cell receptor beta chains were read from a single sample in a study of cytomegalovirus exposure and HLA in healthy donors. Here immunoSEQ multiplex PCR was the method, and the copy in TCRdb shows in-frame clones only, minus some. Altogether over 200,000 clones are present, approximately 80% being singletons, with the ten largest covering around 0.57%. The sample consisted of PBMCs. All receptors derive from a woman aged 35 to 49 in good health and CMV-seronegative. CDR3s include the opening cysteine and the closing phenylalanine or tryptophan. The D gene is left open where the match is weak. The size field is filled for only some rows; it gives once, few, many or a size class.

D gene	V gene	J gene	clone size	CDR3 protein	CDR3 DNA
TRBD2	TRBV6-5	TRBJ2-1	.	CASTASGNEQFF	TGTGCCAGCACCGCTAGCGGGAATGAGCAGTTCTTC
.	TRBV6-6	TRBJ1-5	.	CASIPGHGKNQPQHF	TGTGCCAGCATCCCGGGACATGGAAAAAATCAGCCCCAGCATTTT
.	TRBV6-5	TRBJ2-1	.	CASSYRSGTGGGEQFF	TGTGCCAGCAGTTACAGGTCGGGGACTGGGGGTGGTGAGCAGTTCTTC
TRBD1	TRBV6-1	TRBJ1-5	.	CASSETGVGQPQHF	TGTGCCAGCAGTGAAACAGGGGTGGGGCAGCCCCAGCATTTT
.	TRBV11-3	TRBJ2-3	.	CASSLVGASTDTQYF	TGTGCCAGCAGCTTAGTCGGAGCTAGCACAGATACGCAGTATTTT
.	TRBV7-9	TRBJ1-1	.	CASSRSGMNTEAFF	TGTGCCAGCAGCCGCTCGGGGATGAACACTGAAGCTTTCTTT
.	TRBV7-6	TRBJ2-7	.	CASSLVVSSYEQYF	TGTGCCAGCAGCTTAGTGGTGAGCTCCTACGAGCAGTACTTC
.	TRBV27	TRBJ2-7	few	CASSPGYKEQYF	TGTGCCAGCAGTCCAGGGTACAAAGAGCAGTACTTC
.	TRBV6-4	TRBJ1-1	.	CASRKNMNTEAFF	TGTGCCAGCCGAAAAAACATGAACACTGAAGCTTTCTTT
TRBD1	TRBV19	TRBJ1-1	few	CASGTGRSTEAFF	TGTGCCAGTGGGACAGGGAGGAGCACTGAAGCTTTCTTT
.	TRBV28	TRBJ1-5	.	CASSLLRTDNQPQHF	TGTGCCAGCAGTTTACTCCGCACAGACAATCAGCCCCAGCATTTT
.	TRBV4-1	TRBJ1-1	few	CASSQDVTGTQAFF	TGCGCCAGCAGCCAAGATGTAACAGGGACCCAAGCTTTCTTT
.	TRBV9	TRBJ2-3	.	CASSGDGGNTDTQYF	TGTGCCAGCAGCGGAGACGGGGGAAACACAGATACGCAGTATTTT
.	TRBV6-1	TRBJ1-1	.	CASSWETGTTEAFF	TGTGCCAGCTCCTGGGAAACAGGGACCACTGAAGCTTTCTTT
TRBD1	TRBV7-2	TRBJ1-2	.	CASSSRRDRGRSYGYTF	TGTGCCAGCAGCTCTAGACGGGACAGGGGGCGTAGCTATGGCTACACCTTC
TRBD1	TRBV6-1	TRBJ2-3	.	CASSDDGQGAGTDTQYF	TGTGCCAGCAGTGATGATGGACAGGGGGCTGGCACAGATACGCAGTATTTT
TRBD1	TRBV9	TRBJ1-2	.	CASSVGVQGIGYTF	TGTGCCAGCAGCGTAGGAGTACAGGGGATTGGCTACACCTTC
.	TRBV5-1	TRBJ2-2	.	CASSGNTGELFF	TGCGCCAGCTCAGGGAACACCGGGGAGCTGTTTTTT
.	TRBV7-9	TRBJ2-6	.	CASSLAASGANVLTF	TGTGCCAGCAGCTTAGCGGCTTCTGGGGCCAACGTCCTGACTTTC
.	TRBV2	TRBJ1-5	.	CASSDVGRQPQHF	TGTGCCAGCAGTGATGTGGGGAGACAGCCCCAGCATTTT
.	TRBV29-1	TRBJ2-2	.	CSVEVPGHKTGELFF	TGCAGCGTTGAAGTCCCAGGGCATAAAACCGGGGAGCTGTTTTTT
.	TRBV7-8	TRBJ2-7	.	CASSLGGTVTYEQYF	TGTGCCAGCAGCTTAGGCGGGACGGTGACCTACGAGCAGTACTTC
TRBD1	TRBV2	TRBJ1-6	.	CASSLDSGTAANSPLHF	TGTGCCAGCAGTCTCGATTCCGGGACAGCAGCTAATTCACCCCTCCACTTT
TRBD1	TRBV4-3	TRBJ1-1	once	CASSQDMSRGTGWTEAFF	TGCGCCAGCAGCCAAGACATGTCCAGGGGGACAGGGTGGACTGAAGCTTTCTTT
TRBD2	TRBV27	TRBJ2-7	.	CASSSLAGGLYEQYF	TGTGCCAGCAGTTCCCTAGCGGGGGGACTCTACGAGCAGTACTTC
TRBD1	TRBV5-4	TRBJ1-2	.	CASSLVRDRSDGYTF	TGTGCCAGCAGCTTGGTACGGGACAGGTCCGACGGCTACACCTTC
TRBD1	TRBV6-5	TRBJ1-5	.	CASSYSGTGNQPQHF	TGTGCCAGCAGTTATTCCGGGACAGGGAATCAGCCCCAGCATTTT
TRBD1	TRBV19	TRBJ1-4	.	CASSRTGANEKLFF	TGTGCCAGTAGCCGGACAGGGGCTAATGAAAAACTGTTTTTT
.	TRBV11-1	TRBJ2-7	.	CASSSGDEQYF	TGTGCCAGCAGCTCGGGAGACGAGCAGTACTTC
TRBD2	TRBV7-2	TRBJ2-7	once	CASSLVSGEIYEQYF	TGTGCCAGCAGCTTAGTGAGCGGGGAAATCTACGAGCAGTACTTC
TRBD1	TRBV5-4	TRBJ1-3	.	CASSLGGQGVSGNTIYF	TGTGCCAGCAGCTTGGGGGGACAGGGGGTTTCTGGAAACACCATATATTTT
.	TRBV9	TRBJ2-6	.	CASSPQGWGSVVNVLTF	TGTGCCAGCAGCCCTCAGGGGTGGGGTTCAGTGGTCAACGTCCTGACTTTC
.	TRBV19	TRBJ2-3	.	CASSLRSRTDTQYF	TGTGCCAGTAGTCTCAGGTCGAGAACAGATACGCAGTATTTT
TRBD1	TRBV7-9	TRBJ2-7	.	CASSLGQGAYEQYF	TGTGCCAGCAGCTTAGGACAGGGGGCTTACGAGCAGTACTTC
TRBD2	TRBV27	TRBJ2-1	.	CASSPLLAGSYNEQFF	TGTGCCAGCAGCCCCCTTCTAGCGGGTTCCTACAATGAGCAGTTCTTC
.	TRBV5-6	TRBJ2-2	.	CASSLAFRRGLTGELFF	TGTGCCAGCAGCTTGGCGTTCCGGCGGGGCTTAACCGGGGAGCTGTTTTTT
TRBD1	TRBV6-1	TRBJ1-2	.	CASSISGTGYGYTF	TGTGCCAGCAGTATTTCCGGGACAGGCTATGGCTACACCTTC
TRBD1	TRBV6-6	TRBJ1-2	.	CASKGQGLNYYGYTF	TGTGCCAGCAAAGGACAGGGCCTGAATTACTATGGCTACACCTTC
TRBD1	TRBV11-2	TRBJ1-4	few	CASSSGGQGLFNEKLFF	TGTGCCAGCAGCTCCGGGGGACAGGGACTCTTCAATGAAAAACTGTTTTTT
.	TRBV6-1	TRBJ1-5	once	CASRPTQGYQPQHF	TGTGCCAGCAGACCTACACAGGGTTATCAGCCCCAGCATTTT
TRBD1	TRBV6-5	TRBJ1-2	once	CASAGGDGYTF	TGTGCCAGCGCAGGGGGTGATGGCTACACCTTC
TRBD2	TRBV5-1	TRBJ2-1	.	CASSIGLADYNEQFF	TGCGCCAGCAGTATTGGACTAGCGGACTACAATGAGCAGTTCTTC
.	TRBV5-4	TRBJ2-5	.	CASSLDPINPTQYF	TGTGCCAGCAGCTTGGACCCTATCAACCCGACCCAGTACTTC
TRBD1	TRBV27	TRBJ2-7	.	CASSYRGPSYEQYF	TGTGCCAGCAGTTACAGGGGGCCCTCCTACGAGCAGTACTTC
.	TRBV15	TRBJ1-4	.	CATSRDRQGTGEKLFF	TGTGCCACCAGCAGAGATAGGCAGGGTACGGGCGAAAAACTGTTTTTT
.	TRBV6-5	TRBJ1-6	.	CASGAQHSPLHF	TGTGCCAGCGGGGCGCAACATTCACCCCTCCACTTT